A selection of T cell receptor beta chains follows, all from one sample in a study of T cell responses to AZD1222 COVID-19 vaccine. Only in-frame clones appear in the TCRdb table, and some are missing; sequencing was by immunoSEQ multiplex PCR. The sample has around 91,000 clones, approximately 90% seen once. The starting material was peripheral blood, obtained on day 0 of AZD1222 vaccination. The source of these receptors is an adult in good health. Each CDR3 is given with its conserved first and last residue. Fields, in order: J gene, clone size, V gene, D gene, CDR3 length, CDR3 protein, CDR3 DNA. D genes are given only for firm matches. Size is stated for part of the rows, as once, few or many counts, or as a class when the clone is expanded.

>TRBJ2-1|once|TRBV4-3|TRBD2|15
CASSHSGLEYDEQFF
TGCGCCAGCAGCCATTCAGGACTAGAATACGATGAGCAGTTCTTC
>TRBJ2-4|.|TRBV12-3/TRBV12-4|.|12
CASSFLGDIQYF
TGTGCCAGCAGTTTCTTGGGGGATATTCAGTACTTC
>TRBJ2-7|once|TRBV7-9|.|14
CASSLREDFLQQYF
TGTGCCAGCAGCTTGAGGGAGGATTTTCTCCAGCAGTACTTC
>TRBJ2-7|.|TRBV15|.|14
CATSRALGDYEQYF
TGTGCCACCAGCAGAGCACTGGGTGACTACGAGCAGTACTTC
>TRBJ2-7|.|TRBV18|TRBD1|15
CASSPRAQGGDEQYF
TGTGCCAGCTCACCACGGGCCCAAGGGGGCGACGAGCAGTACTTC
>TRBJ1-6|.|TRBV28|TRBD1|15
CASSLAGTGASPLHF
TGTGCCAGCAGTTTAGCTGGGACAGGGGCATCACCCCTCCACTTT
>TRBJ1-6|.|TRBV9|.|14
CASSVDGGNSPLHF
TGTGCCAGCAGCGTAGACGGAGGTAATTCACCCCTCCACTTT
>TRBJ2-1|.|TRBV7-7|TRBD1|16
CASSGGFGTGRNEQFF
TGTGCCAGCAGCGGCGGATTTGGGACAGGCAGAAATGAGCAGTTCTTC
>TRBJ2-3|.|TRBV9|.|15
CASSLSDISTDTQYF
TGTGCCAGCAGCCTTTCCGATATAAGCACAGATACGCAGTATTTT
>TRBJ1-5|.|TRBV28|.|15
CASAQDVYSNQPQHF
TGTGCCAGCGCCCAGGACGTTTATAGCAATCAGCCCCAGCATTTT
>TRBJ1-1|.|TRBV12-3/TRBV12-4|.|13
CASYGRGGSPAFF
TGTGCCAGTTATGGGCGGGGGGGCTCCCCGGCTTTCTTT
>TRBJ1-1|.|TRBV19|.|13
CASSWAANTEAFF
TGTGCCAGTTCCTGGGCTGCGAACACTGAAGCTTTCTTT
>TRBJ1-1|.|TRBV7-6|.|15
CASSLLGQPPSEAFF
TGTGCCAGCAGCTTACTAGGGCAACCTCCATCTGAAGCTTTCTTT
>TRBJ2-3|.|TRBV5-1|.|14
CASSLVVVSDTQYF
TGCGCCAGCAGCTTGGTAGTGGTCTCAGATACGCAGTATTTT
>TRBJ1-6|.|TRBV9|.|16
CASSGGLSSYNSPLHF
TGTGCCAGCAGCGGGGGACTCAGCTCCTATAATTCACCCCTCCACTTT
>TRBJ2-7|.|TRBV7-2|.|16
CASSLEGGNLGNEQYF
TGTGCCAGCAGCTTAGAGGGGGGTAACCTCGGGAACGAGCAGTACTTC
>TRBJ2-3|.|TRBV10-3|.|14
CAISESTQRDTQYF
TGTGCCATCAGTGAGTCCACACAGCGGGATACGCAGTATTTT
>TRBJ1-1|once|TRBV19|.|15
CASSIVARRNTEAFF
TGTGCCAGTAGTATAGTGGCCCGGAGGAACACTGAAGCTTTCTTT
>TRBJ2-1|.|TRBV9|.|16
CASSKRRWGSYNEQFF
TGTGCCAGCAGCAAAAGAAGGTGGGGCTCCTACAATGAGCAGTTCTTC
>TRBJ1-3|few|TRBV5-8|.|14
CASSRTVAGNTIYF
TGTGCCAGCAGCCGGACGGTAGCTGGAAACACCATATATTTT
>TRBJ1-2|.|TRBV2|.|12
CASSRQDGAYTF
TGTGCCAGCAGTCGACAGGACGGTGCCTACACCTTC
>TRBJ1-3|.|TRBV6-1|TRBD1|17
CASSEELGQGSGNTIYF
TGTGCCAGCAGTGAAGAGTTGGGACAGGGCTCTGGAAACACCATATATTTT
>TRBJ2-7|once|TRBV18|.|15
CASSPTSGALSEQYF
TGTGCCAGCTCACCAACGTCGGGGGCACTTTCCGAGCAGTACTTC
>TRBJ2-7|.|TRBV6-5|.|15
CASSYIGTSSHEQYF
TGTGCCAGCAGTTATATCGGGACATCATCTCACGAGCAGTACTTC
>TRBJ1-2|.|TRBV7-9|.|16
CASSQPVLPAPFGYTF
TGTGCCAGCAGCCAACCTGTCTTGCCGGCTCCCTTTGGCTACACCTTC
>TRBJ1-2|.|TRBV28|.|13
CASSLEGMKGYTF
TGTGCCAGCAGTTTAGAGGGGATGAAGGGCTACACCTTC
>TRBJ2-2|.|TRBV18|TRBD1|15
CASLSGTGNTGELFF
TGTGCCAGCTTATCCGGGACAGGGAACACCGGGGAGCTGTTTTTT
>TRBJ2-2|.|TRBV9|TRBD1|15
CASSVGQGGVGELFF
TGTGCCAGCAGCGTAGGACAGGGTGGAGTCGGGGAGCTGTTTTTT
>TRBJ2-5|.|TRBV3-1/TRBV3-2|TRBD2|15
CASTDGLAGGETQYF
TGTGCCAGCACCGATGGACTAGCGGGAGGAGAGACCCAGTACTTC
>TRBJ1-2|.|TRBV7-2|.|12
CASSLDPGAYTF
TGTGCCAGCAGCTTAGATCCAGGGGCCTACACCTTC
>TRBJ2-2|.|TRBV15|.|16
CATSRASRANTGELFF
TGTGCCACCAGCAGAGCATCCAGGGCGAACACCGGGGAGCTGTTTTTT
>TRBJ2-7|.|TRBV5-1|TRBD1|13
CASTRTGGNEQYF
TGCGCCAGCACCAGGACAGGGGGGAACGAGCAGTACTTC
>TRBJ1-4|.|TRBV19|.|12
CASRSGSEKLFF
TGTGCCAGTAGGTCGGGATCCGAAAAACTGTTTTTT
>TRBJ2-4|once|TRBV19|.|17
CASSPGDFRRAKNIQYF
TGTGCCAGTAGCCCCGGGGACTTCAGGAGGGCCAAAAACATTCAGTACTTC
>TRBJ1-5|.|TRBV2|.|12
CASSGGEQPQHF
TGTGCCAGCAGTGGGGGAGAACAGCCCCAGCATTTT
>TRBJ2-3|.|TRBV7-2|.|14
CASSQSYRGNTQYF
TGTGCCAGCAGCCAAAGTTATCGGGGGAATACGCAGTATTTT
>TRBJ2-1|.|TRBV6-5|TRBD1|14
CASSPTGNYNEQFF
TGTGCCAGCAGTCCGACAGGGAATTACAATGAGCAGTTCTTC
>TRBJ1-5|.|TRBV6-6|TRBD1|14
CASTGGNGNQPQHF
TGTGCCAGCACAGGGGGCAACGGCAATCAGCCCCAGCATTTT
>TRBJ2-2|.|TRBV9|.|16
CASSVPGVVNTGELFF
TGTGCCAGCAGCGTCCCGGGAGTAGTCAACACCGGGGAGCTGTTTTTT
>TRBJ1-2|.|TRBV9|.|16
CASSTTDSATNYGYTF
TGTGCCAGCAGCACGACGGACAGTGCCACTAACTATGGCTACACCTTC
>TRBJ2-2|.|TRBV3-1/TRBV3-2|.|16
CASSQGPGVDTGELFF
TGTGCCAGCAGCCAAGGCCCGGGGGTGGACACCGGGGAGCTGTTTTTT
>TRBJ2-7|.|TRBV28|.|13
CASSFPGSYEQYF
TGTGCCAGCAGTTTCCCGGGGTCCTACGAGCAGTACTTC
>TRBJ1-4|.|TRBV5-1|TRBD1|16
CASTRTGSNTNEKLFF
TGCGCCAGCACGCGGACAGGGTCGAACACTAATGAAAAACTGTTTTTT
>TRBJ1-2|.|TRBV3-1/TRBV3-2|.|14
CASSQDREDYGYTF
TGTGCCAGCAGCCAAGATCGGGAGGACTATGGCTACACCTTC
>TRBJ2-7|.|TRBV28|.|15
CASSLGGSKRYEQYF
TGTGCCAGCAGTTTAGGAGGATCCAAGCGGTACGAGCAGTACTTC
>TRBJ1-3|.|TRBV9|.|15
CASSVAVSSGNTIYF
TGTGCCAGCAGCGTAGCGGTCAGCTCTGGAAACACCATATATTTT
>TRBJ2-6|.|TRBV5-1|.|15
CASSLAYAGANVLTF
TGCGCCAGCAGCTTGGCCTACGCTGGGGCCAACGTCCTGACTTTC
>TRBJ2-7|.|TRBV19|TRBD1|15
CASRQGPFGGYEQYF
TGTGCCAGCCGACAGGGGCCCTTTGGCGGGTACGAGCAGTACTTC
>TRBJ1-1|.|TRBV4-2|.|17
CASSQDWVLGPNTEAFF
TGTGCCAGCAGCCAAGATTGGGTTTTAGGACCGAACACTGAAGCTTTCTTT
>TRBJ1-3|.|TRBV5-8|TRBD1|14
CASSRDRDGNTIYF
TGTGCCAGCAGCCGCGACAGGGATGGAAACACCATATATTTT
>TRBJ1-1|.|TRBV18|.|11
CASSTGTEAFF
TGTGCCAGCTCAACGGGAACTGAAGCTTTCTTT
>TRBJ1-2|few|TRBV25-1|.|13
CASSELGRDGYTF
TGTGCCAGCAGTGAATTGGGGAGGGATGGCTACACCTTC
>TRBJ2-2|.|TRBV6-5|.|14
CASREGGNTGELFF
TGTGCCAGCAGGGAGGGGGGGAACACCGGGGAGCTGTTTTTT
>TRBJ1-5|.|TRBV9|.|14
CASSVEGSNQPQHF
TGTGCCAGCAGCGTAGAAGGGAGTAATCAGCCCCAGCATTTT
>TRBJ1-1|.|TRBV6-6|.|14
CASSPLGGNTEAFF
TGTGCCAGCAGCCCTCTAGGAGGGAACACTGAAGCTTTCTTT
>TRBJ1-1|.|TRBV6-1|.|14
CASSEAGMNTEAFF
TGTGCCAGCAGTGAGGCGGGCATGAACACTGAAGCTTTCTTT
>TRBJ1-3|.|TRBV5-5|.|15
CASSLLAGSGNTIYF
TGTGCCAGCAGCTTGTTGGCAGGCTCTGGAAACACCATATATTTT
>TRBJ1-6|.|TRBV15|.|16
CATSRLPGGHNSPLHF
TGTGCCACCAGCCGCCTCCCGGGGGGCCATAATTCACCCCTCCACTTT